The next 32 T cell receptor beta chains were all read from a single sample in a study of patients and donors after allogeneic stem cell transplantation. TCRdb analysed the RT-PCR reads with MiXCR anew, one entry per CDR3 protein. The table records 9,000 to 15,000 distinct CDR3 sequences, almost 25% of them present only once. The sequencing sample was made of blood, either unsorted or a sorted T cell fraction (not recorded which). Receptors originate from a human donor who was either an allogeneic HSCT recipient or a stem cell or donor lymphocyte infusion donor (not recorded which). It is not recorded whose cells these are; they may come from a transplant donor.

In this sample, this clonotype turned up a few times. Written as DNA, the CDR3 is TGTGCCAGTAGTATGGCGGGGCATCAGCCCCAGCATTTT. The encoded protein is CASSMAGHQPQHF. The chain uses TRBV19 and TRBJ1-5, with a tentative D call TRBD1 (5 bases). The germline V and J ends were trimmed by 3 bases and 5 bases, with 8 bases remaining between them. The CDR3 is made up of 13 amino acids. Germline CDR1 is LNHDA and CDR2 is SQIVND (reference sequence).

The V and J genes are TRBV5-1 and TRBJ1-1, with 10 bases matching TRBD1. The CDR3 is 16 amino acids. Trimming at V came to 0 bases and at J to 5 bases, leaving 7 bases not matched to a gene. Germline CDR1 is SGHRS and CDR2 is YFSETQ. CDR3 sequence: CASSLGSGTGETEAFF. The CDR3 nucleotides are TGCGCCAGCAGCTTGGGATCCGGGACAGGGGAAACTGAAGCTTTCTTT.

Written as DNA, the CDR3 is TGTGCCATCCACTCGTACAGGTCCATCTATGGCTACACCTTC. Its translation is CAIHSYRSIYGYTF. The chain employs TRBV28 and TRBJ1-2; the D gene is possibly TRBD1 (5 bases). The ends were cut back, 10 bases at V and 4 bases at J, with 19 bases in the middle. The CDR3 runs 14 residues. Germline V gene data show CDR1 as MDHEN and CDR2 as SYDVKM.

V is TRBV12-3 or TRBV12-4 and J is TRBJ1-6; 8 bases agree with TRBD1. The CDR3 spans 14 residues. The V segment lost 5 bases and the J segment 8 bases; nucleotides outside the gene matches: 5. Here the CDR3 reads CASSTQGAYSPLHF. As DNA, the CDR3 is TGTGCCAGCAGTACCCAGGGGGCTTATTCACCCCTCCACTTT.

This clonotype was seen more than once but under ten times. Written as DNA, the CDR3 is TGTGCCAGCAGCCAACTCTTCAGGCCGTACGAGCAGTACTTC. Amino acids: CASSQLFRPYEQYF. V is TRBV16 and J is TRBJ2-7; D gene uncertain. Per germline, CDR1 KGHSY and CDR2 FQNENV. The length of the CDR3 is 14 residues. Trimming removed 2 bases from V and 4 bases from J, with 12 bases in between.

The gene calls are TRBV3-1 and TRBJ2-2; no firm D call. Germline lookup yields CDR1 LGHDT and CDR2 YNNKEL (reference sequence). The CDR3 spans 13 residues. V dropped 2 bases and J dropped 2 bases, with 3 bases sitting between them. CDR3 amino acids: CASSQINTGELFF. The CDR3 DNA follows: TGTGCCAGCAGCCAAATTAACACCGGGGAGCTGTTTTTT.

The chain couples TRBV3-1 to TRBJ2-5; the D gene is possibly TRBD2 (5 bases). CDR1 LGHDT and CDR2 YNNKEL come from the germline V gene (reference sequence). With 0 bases removed from V and 1 base from J, the gap between germline ends came to 12 bases. The CDR3 runs to 16 residues. CDR3: CASSQEVARTQETQYF. CDR3 sequence (DNA): TGTGCCAGCAGCCAAGAAGTAGCGCGAACCCAAGAGACCCAGTACTTC.

This chain joins TRBV6-2 or TRBV6-3 and TRBJ1-2, with 8 positions matching TRBD1. Germline loops: CDR1 MNHEY, CDR2 SVGEGT. Trimming cost V 5 bases and J 6 bases; bases outside gene matches: 5. CDR3 length: 13 amino acids. The CDR3 region has the DNA TGTGCCAGCAGTCCCTGGACAGGGCATGGCTACACCTTC. Its translation is CASSPWTGHGYTF.

This chain connects TRBV2 to TRBJ1-1, with D hard to call. V was clipped by 8 bases and J by 5 bases, with 18 bases between them. The V gene's germline CDR1 is SNHLY and CDR2 FYNNEI. This CDR3 contains 14 residues. CDR3 sequence: CASDRREISTEAFF. The CDR3 DNA reads TGTGCCAGCGATCGTAGGGAGATTAGTACTGAAGCTTTCTTT.

The chain is built from TRBV3-1 and TRBJ2-1; D is perhaps TRBD1 (6 bases). The V end was cut by 0 bases, the J end by 6 bases, with 21 bases between. The CDR3 consists of 18 residues. CDR1 LGHDT and CDR2 YNNKEL come from the germline V gene (reference sequence). CDR3 bases: TGTGCCAGCAGCCAAGACCTCCGACAGGCCCTGGTTGGCAATGAGCAGTTCTTC. This encodes CASSQDLRQALVGNEQFF.

The rearrangement links TRBV11-1 to TRBJ1-5; D remains ambiguous. Deletions cut 1 base from V and 2 bases from J, with 9 bases between. CDR1 and CDR2 from the germline V gene are SGHAT and FQDESV (reference sequence). The CDR3 is 15 amino acids. CDR3 sequence: CASSLGTGGNQPQHF. The CDR3, as DNA: TGTGCCAGCAGCTTAGGGACCGGCGGCAATCAGCCCCAGCATTTT.

The V and J genes are TRBV7-2 and TRBJ1-2; possible D gene TRBD1, 6 bases. Germline V gene data show CDR1 as SGHTA and CDR2 as FQGNSA. Deletions cut 4 bases from V and 0 bases from J, with 9 bases between. The CDR3 is 14 residues long. For the CDR3, the DNA is TGTGCCAGCAGCTACCGGGACACTAACTATGGCTACACCTTC. Its translation: CASSYRDTNYGYTF.

This clonotype was seen a handful of times. V is TRBV29-1 and J is TRBJ1-1, with D unclear. Germline values: CDR1 SQVTM, CDR2 ANQGSEA. Trimming shortened V by 7 bases and J by 6 bases, and 9 bases separated the two germline ends. The CDR3 loop spans 10 amino acids. CDR3: CSAKGSEAFF. For the CDR3, the DNA is TGCAGCGCCAAGGGATCTGAAGCTTTCTTT.

This clonotype has only a few counts. The V and J genes are TRBV28 and TRBJ1-1, with TRBD1 matching 8 bases. CDR3 size: 12 residues. CDR1 MDHEN and CDR2 SYDVKM come from the germline V gene. After removal of 4 bases from V and 10 bases from J, the junction contained 5 bases not matched to a gene. CDR3 sequence (DNA): TGTGCCAGCAGTTCCGGACAGGGAAGAGCTTTCTTT. Amino acids: CASSSGQGRAFF.

This chain uses TRBV7-2 with TRBJ2-5; the match to TRBD2 covers 8 bases. This CDR3 spans 14 amino acids. J was trimmed by 4 bases and V by 2 bases; bases with no gene match: 3. The germline CDR1 and CDR2 sequences are SGHTA and FQGNSA. The DNA of the CDR3 is TGTGCCAGCAGCTTAAGGCTAGCGGGAGAGACCCAGTACTTC. Its translation is CASSLRLAGETQYF.

This clonotype appeared a few times. This chain links TRBV5-1 with TRBJ2-7, with TRBD2 identical over 7 bases. With 0 bases clipped from V and 3 bases from J, the junction kept 3 bases outside the gene matches. Per germline, CDR1 SGHRS and CDR2 YFSETQ. The CDR3 contains 14 residues. CDR3 bases: TGCGCCAGCAGCTTGGGGCTAGCGGACTACGAGCAGTACTTC. Its protein is CASSLGLADYEQYF.

There are a few counts of this clonotype. This chain links TRBV5-5 with TRBJ1-1; D gene unclear. The CDR3 contains 14 residues. The germline V gene has CDR1 SGHKS and CDR2 YYEKEE (reference sequence). The germline V and J ends were trimmed by 0 bases and 4 bases, with 10 bases remaining between them. In DNA form, the CDR3 reads TGTGCCAGCAGCTTGGTGCGGATAGGCACTGAAGCTTTCTTT. This gives the protein CASSLVRIGTEAFF.

This chain connects TRBV27 to TRBJ2-7; D is possibly TRBD2 (6 bases). The CDR3 spans 15 residues. Germline V gene lookup returns CDR1 MNHEY and CDR2 SMNVEV (reference sequence). Trimming cost V 6 bases and J 3 bases, with 18 bases left between them. CDR3 nucleotide sequence: TGTGCCAGCAGGGGTAGAGTAGCGGTTGGCTACGAGCAGTACTTC. Protein product: CASRGRVAVGYEQYF.

The rearrangement joins TRBV4-3 to TRBJ1-2; weak D call: TRBD1 (5 bases). The V gene lost 1 base and the J gene lost 6 bases, with 15 bases spanning the gap. CDR1 LGHNA and CDR2 YSLEER come from the germline V gene. CDR3 length equals 15 residues. The CDR3 sequence: CASSQGENRNDGYTF. CDR3 nucleotide sequence: TGCGCCAGCAGCCAAGGTGAGAACAGGAACGATGGCTACACCTTC.

The chain uses TRBV6-2 or TRBV6-3 and TRBJ2-1; D is possibly TRBD2 (7 bases). Germline V gene lookup returns CDR1 MNHEY and CDR2 SVGEGT. V was pared by 6 bases and J by 0 bases, with 18 bases between. The CDR3 loop spans 17 amino acids. The CDR3 is CASSSWGGQSSYNEQFF. The CDR3 coding sequence is TGTGCCAGCAGCTCCTGGGGGGGGCAGAGCTCCTACAATGAGCAGTTCTTC.

In this sample, this clonotype turned up a few times. CDR3 DNA: TGTGCCAGCAGTTTAGGGGGCGGGGAGACCCAGTACTTC. It encodes CASSLGGGETQYF. The chain uses TRBV28 and TRBJ2-5; weak D call: TRBD1 (6 bases). Germline V gives CDR1 MDHEN, CDR2 SYDVKM. The CDR3 has 13 amino acids. Between the trimmed V and J ends, which lost 2 bases and 5 bases, there was a span of 9 bases. Full variable domain (rest looked up from reference TRBV28 and TRBJ2-5): DVKVTQSSRYLVKRTGEKVFLECVQDMDHENMFWYRQDPGLGLRLIYFSYDVKMKEKGDIPEGYSVSREKKERFSLILESASTNQTSMYLCASSLGGGETQYFGPGTRLLVL.

By its share, this clonotype is medium-sized. J is TRBJ1-4 and V is TRBV27, with TRBD1 identical over 7 bases. The ends lost 5 bases at V and 6 bases at J; junction bases unmatched: 3. Germline V gives CDR1 MNHEY, CDR2 SMNVEV (reference sequence). This CDR3 is 13 amino acids long. CDR3 DNA: TGTGCCAGCAGTCCCCAGGGGGATGAAAAACTGTTTTTT. Encoded protein: CASSPQGDEKLFF.

There are a few counts of this clonotype. This chain connects TRBV5-1 to TRBJ2-2; TRBD1 agrees at 7 bases. Germline V gene data show CDR1 as SGHRS and CDR2 as YFSETQ. J lost 0 bases, V lost 4 bases, and 6 bases had no gene match. The CDR3 runs to 16 residues. The chain's CDR3 is CASSPRTGANTGELFF. CDR3 DNA: TGCGCCAGCAGCCCTCGGACAGGCGCGAACACCGGGGAGCTGTTTTTT.

This clonotype was recorded a few times. CDR3: CASLGLSGNTIYF. The CDR3 DNA reads TGTGCCAGCCTGGGCCTCTCTGGAAACACCATATATTTT. The chain recombines TRBV11-2 with TRBJ1-3; no reliable D call. CDR1 is SGHAT and CDR2 is FQNNGV in the germline V gene. Trimming took 8 bases from V and 0 from J, leaving 8 bases between them. The CDR3 is made up of 13 amino acids.

This clonotype has just one count. The CDR3 loop reads CASSLSLGPGGGGGEAFF. CDR3 nucleotide sequence: TGTGCCAGCAGTTTATCCCTTGGACCGGGCGGTGGGGGTGGTGAAGCTTTCTTT. V usage is TRBV27 and J usage is TRBJ1-1, with D maybe TRBD1 (5 bases). This CDR3 comprises 18 residues. V lost 0 bases to trimming and J lost 7 bases, with 24 bases between them. Germline assignment: CDR1 MNHEY and CDR2 SMNVEV (reference sequence).

This chain links TRBV9 with TRBJ2-7; perhaps TRBD2 as D (5 bases). The germline V and J ends were trimmed by 0 bases and 5 bases, with 12 bases remaining between them. The CDR3 totals 14 residues. Germline lookup yields CDR1 SGDLS and CDR2 YYNGEE. The CDR3, as DNA: TGTGCCAGCAGCGTAGAGGGAGCTGAGGACGAGCAGTACTTC. Its protein product is CASSVEGAEDEQYF.

This clonotype has a handful of counts. The rearrangement joins TRBV7-8 to TRBJ1-1; tentative D call: TRBD1 (6 bases). V was trimmed by 4 bases and J by 1 base, leaving 10 bases between them. Germline V lookup: CDR1 SGHVS, CDR2 FQNEAQ. This CDR3 has 14 residues. This CDR3 reads CASSWTARNTEAFF. CDR3 nucleotides: TGTGCCAGCAGCTGGACAGCCAGGAACACTGAAGCTTTCTTT.

The chain links TRBV7-9 to TRBJ1-1; D might be TRBD1 (5 bases). Per the germline V gene, CDR1 is SEHNR and CDR2 is FQNEAQ (reference sequence). With 3 bases removed from V and 0 bases from J, the gap between germline ends came to 11 bases. The CDR3 covers 15 residues. CDR3 residues: CASSFSQGMNTEAFF. The CDR3 DNA reads as TGTGCCAGCAGCTTTTCGCAGGGCATGAACACTGAAGCTTTCTTT.

This clonotype was seen only a few times. This rearrangement joins TRBV5-1 to TRBJ1-2; TRBD1 matches 10 bases. The CDR3 extends over 17 amino acids. Germline V gene sequence: CDR1 SGHRS, CDR2 YFSETQ. Losses at the gene ends were 2 bases for V and 7 bases for J; bases not matched to a gene: 14. The CDR3 loop is CASSLIGTGAPGGGYTF. The CDR3, as DNA: TGCGCCAGCAGCTTAATAGGGACAGGGGCCCCAGGTGGTGGCTACACCTTC.

V is TRBV5-1 and J is TRBJ2-2; D gene uncertain. V shed 1 base and J shed 1 base, with 8 bases lying between them. This CDR3 region has 15 residues. Germline V gives CDR1 SGHRS, CDR2 YFSETQ. The CDR3 coding sequence is TGCGCCAGCAGCTTGCAACTTAGGAACACCGGGGAGCTGTTTTTT. Its translation: CASSLQLRNTGELFF. The full variable domain, with the rest looked up from reference TRBV5-1 and TRBJ2-2, is KAGVTQTPRYLIKTRGQQVTLSCSPISGHRSVSWYQQTPGQGLQFLFEYFSETQRNKGNFPGRFSGRQFSNSRSEMNVSTLELGDSALYLCASSLQLRNTGELFFGEGSRLTVL.

This clonotype was seen more than once but under ten times. V and J are TRBV12-3 or TRBV12-4 and TRBJ1-1; D is perhaps TRBD1 (6 bases). The CDR3 spans 15 residues. The V and J ends lost 3 bases and 5 bases respectively, with 16 bases between them. CDR3 in DNA: TGTGCCAGCAGTTTGAGACGGCTCCAGGGGACTGAAGCTTTCTTT. This encodes CASSLRRLQGTEAFF.

The chain employs TRBV5-4 and TRBJ2-3; tentatively, D is TRBD2 (5 bases). Germline assignment: CDR1 SGHNT and CDR2 YYREEE (reference sequence). This CDR3 has 14 residues. V was clipped by 2 bases and J by 1 base, with 8 bases between them. CDR3 bases: TGTGCCAGCAGCTTAGGTAGCGGCACAGATACGCAGTATTTT. It encodes CASSLGSGTDTQYF.